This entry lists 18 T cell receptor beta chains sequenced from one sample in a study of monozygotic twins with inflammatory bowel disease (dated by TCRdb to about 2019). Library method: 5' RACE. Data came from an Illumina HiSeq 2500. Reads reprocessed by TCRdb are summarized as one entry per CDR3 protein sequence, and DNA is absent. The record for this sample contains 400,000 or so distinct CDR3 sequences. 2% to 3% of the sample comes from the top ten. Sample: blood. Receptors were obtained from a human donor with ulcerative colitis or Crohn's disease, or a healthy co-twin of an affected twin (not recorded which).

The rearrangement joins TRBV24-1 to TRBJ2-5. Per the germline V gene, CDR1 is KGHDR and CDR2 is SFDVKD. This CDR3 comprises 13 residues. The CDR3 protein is CATSDSVVETQYF.

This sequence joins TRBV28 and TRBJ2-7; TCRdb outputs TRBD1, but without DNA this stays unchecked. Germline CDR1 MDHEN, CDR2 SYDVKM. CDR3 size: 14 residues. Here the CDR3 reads CASSLFQSRVEQYF.

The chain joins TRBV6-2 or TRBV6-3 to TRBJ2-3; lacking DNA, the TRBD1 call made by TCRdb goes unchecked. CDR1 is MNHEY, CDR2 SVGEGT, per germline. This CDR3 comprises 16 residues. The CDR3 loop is CASSGEGASGTDTQYF.

CDR3 sequence: CASRPTGKGVTEAFF. The J gene is TRBJ1-1, the V gene TRBV6-1; TCRdb returns TRBD1, unconfirmable since there is no DNA. The CDR3 sequence is 15 residues long. Germline lookup yields CDR1 MNHNS and CDR2 SASEGT.

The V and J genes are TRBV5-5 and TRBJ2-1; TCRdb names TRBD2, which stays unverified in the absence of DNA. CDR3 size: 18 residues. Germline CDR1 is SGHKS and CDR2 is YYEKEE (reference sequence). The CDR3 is CASSLGTSGGSSYNEQFF.

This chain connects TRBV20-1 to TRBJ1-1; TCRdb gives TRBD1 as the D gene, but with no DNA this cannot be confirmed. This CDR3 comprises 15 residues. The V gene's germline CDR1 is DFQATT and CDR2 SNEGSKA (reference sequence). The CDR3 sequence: CSVPPGGTATTEAFF.

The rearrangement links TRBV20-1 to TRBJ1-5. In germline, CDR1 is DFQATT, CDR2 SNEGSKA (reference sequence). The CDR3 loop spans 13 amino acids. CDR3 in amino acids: CSARDMGNQPQHF.

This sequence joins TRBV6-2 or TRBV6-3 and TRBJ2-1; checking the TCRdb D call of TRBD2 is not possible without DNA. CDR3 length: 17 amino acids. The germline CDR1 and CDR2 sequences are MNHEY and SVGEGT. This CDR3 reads CASSPPGTSGGPNEQFF.

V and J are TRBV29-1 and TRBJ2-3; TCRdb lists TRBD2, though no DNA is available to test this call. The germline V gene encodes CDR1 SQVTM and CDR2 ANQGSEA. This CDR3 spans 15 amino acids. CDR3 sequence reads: CSVEGQRGVVDTQYF.

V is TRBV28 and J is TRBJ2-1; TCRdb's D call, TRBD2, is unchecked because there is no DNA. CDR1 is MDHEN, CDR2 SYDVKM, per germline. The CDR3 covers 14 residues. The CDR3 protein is CASSFAGGPNEQFF.

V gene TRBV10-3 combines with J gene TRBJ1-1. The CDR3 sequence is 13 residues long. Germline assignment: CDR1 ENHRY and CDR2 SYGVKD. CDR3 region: CAIRVEDFTEAFF.

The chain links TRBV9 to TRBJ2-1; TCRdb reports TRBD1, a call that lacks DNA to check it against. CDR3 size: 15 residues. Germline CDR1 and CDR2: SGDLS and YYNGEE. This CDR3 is CASSLGQGSLNEQFF.

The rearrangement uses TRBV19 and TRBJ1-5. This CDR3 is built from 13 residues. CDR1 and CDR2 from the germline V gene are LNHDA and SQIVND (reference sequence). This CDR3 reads CASSMSGNQPQHF.

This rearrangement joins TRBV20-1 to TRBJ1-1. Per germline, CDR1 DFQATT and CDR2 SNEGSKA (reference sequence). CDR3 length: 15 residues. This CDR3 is CSARKDTLRDTEAFF.

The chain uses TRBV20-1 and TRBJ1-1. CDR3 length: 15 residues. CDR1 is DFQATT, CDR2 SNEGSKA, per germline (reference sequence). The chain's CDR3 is CSARDSTTLNTEAFF.

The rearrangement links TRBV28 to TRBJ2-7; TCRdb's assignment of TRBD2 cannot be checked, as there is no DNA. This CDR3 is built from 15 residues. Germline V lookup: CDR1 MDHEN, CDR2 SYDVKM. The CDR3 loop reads CASSNRLAGGREQYF. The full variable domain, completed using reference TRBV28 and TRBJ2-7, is DVKVTQSSRYLVKRTGEKVFLECVQDMDHENMFWYRQDPGLGLRLIYFSYDVKMKEKGDIPEGYSVSREKKERFSLILESASTNQTSMYLCASSNRLAGGREQYFGPGTRLTVT.

The CDR3 sequence: CASSRDQTYEQYF. The genes are TRBV5-1 and TRBJ2-7; the TCRdb D gene call, TRBD2, has no DNA to confirm it. Germline V gives CDR1 SGHRS, CDR2 YFSETQ. This CDR3 region has 13 residues.

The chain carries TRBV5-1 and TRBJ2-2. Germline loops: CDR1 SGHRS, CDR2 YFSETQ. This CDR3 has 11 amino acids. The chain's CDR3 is CASLDGGELFF.